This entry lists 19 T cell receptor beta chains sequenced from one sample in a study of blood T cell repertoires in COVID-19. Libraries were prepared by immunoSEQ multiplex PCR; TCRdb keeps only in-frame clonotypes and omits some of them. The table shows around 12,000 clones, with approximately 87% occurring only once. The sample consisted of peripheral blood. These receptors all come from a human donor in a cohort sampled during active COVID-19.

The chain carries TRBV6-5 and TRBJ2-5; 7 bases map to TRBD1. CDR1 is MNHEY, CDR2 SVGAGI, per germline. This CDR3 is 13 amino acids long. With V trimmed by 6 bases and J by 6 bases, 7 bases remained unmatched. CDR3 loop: CASSIDREKTQYF. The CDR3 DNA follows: TGTGCCAGCAGCATCGACAGGGAAAAGACCCAGTACTTC.

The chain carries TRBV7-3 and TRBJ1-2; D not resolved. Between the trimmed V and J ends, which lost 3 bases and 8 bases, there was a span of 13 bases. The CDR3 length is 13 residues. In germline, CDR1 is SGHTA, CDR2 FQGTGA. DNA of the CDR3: TGTGCCAGCAGCTTCGCGGGTCTTAAGGGCTACACCTTC. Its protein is CASSFAGLKGYTF.

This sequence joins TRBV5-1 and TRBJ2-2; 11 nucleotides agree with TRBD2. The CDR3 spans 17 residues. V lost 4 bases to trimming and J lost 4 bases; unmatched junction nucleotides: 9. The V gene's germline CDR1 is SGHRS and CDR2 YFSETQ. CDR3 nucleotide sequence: TGCGCCAGCAGCCCCGTGTTAGCGGGAGGGATCACCGGGGAGCTGTTTTTT. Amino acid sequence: CASSPVLAGGITGELFF.

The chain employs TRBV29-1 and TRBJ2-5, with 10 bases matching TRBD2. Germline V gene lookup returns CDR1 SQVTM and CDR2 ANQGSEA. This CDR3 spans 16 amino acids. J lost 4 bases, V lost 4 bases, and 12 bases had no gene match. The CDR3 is CSVGGLRTSGLETQYF. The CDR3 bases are TGCAGCGTTGGCGGTCTCCGGACTAGCGGCTTAGAGACCCAGTACTTC.

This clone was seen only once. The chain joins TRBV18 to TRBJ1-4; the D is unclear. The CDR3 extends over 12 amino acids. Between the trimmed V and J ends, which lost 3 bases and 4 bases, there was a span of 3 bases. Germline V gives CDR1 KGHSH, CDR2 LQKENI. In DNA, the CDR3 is TGTGCCAGCTCACCTAGTAATGAAAAACTGTTTTTT. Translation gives CASSPSNEKLFF.

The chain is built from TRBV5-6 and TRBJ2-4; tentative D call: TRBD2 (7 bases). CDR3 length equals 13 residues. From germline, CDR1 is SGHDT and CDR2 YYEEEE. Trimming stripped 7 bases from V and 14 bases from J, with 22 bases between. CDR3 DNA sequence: TGTGCCAGCCAGGGACCAAGGGGGGGCGCGGAGTACTTC. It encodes CASQGPRGGAEYF.

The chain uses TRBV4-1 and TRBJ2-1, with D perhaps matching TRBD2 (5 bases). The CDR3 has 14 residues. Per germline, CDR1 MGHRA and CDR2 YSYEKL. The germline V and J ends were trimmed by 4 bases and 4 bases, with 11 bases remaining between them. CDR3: CASSLGDLYNEQFF. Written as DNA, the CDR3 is TGCGCCAGCAGCCTGGGAGATTTGTACAATGAGCAGTTCTTC.

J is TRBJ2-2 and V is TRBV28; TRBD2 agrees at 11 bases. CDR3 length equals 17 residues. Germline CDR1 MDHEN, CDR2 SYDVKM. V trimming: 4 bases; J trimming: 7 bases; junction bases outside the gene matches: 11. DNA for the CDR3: TGTGCCAGCAGTTCCCTCACTAGCGGGAGATTAGGCGGGGAGCTGTTTTTT. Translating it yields CASSSLTSGRLGGELFF.

The CDR3 loop reads CASSQGVGAGEADEQFF. CDR3 bases: TGTGCCAGCAGCCAAGGTGTCGGAGCGGGAGAAGCCGATGAGCAGTTCTTC. J is TRBJ2-1 and V is TRBV4-2, with 8 positions matching TRBD2. CDR1 is LGHNA, CDR2 YNFKEQ, per germline. The CDR3 has 17 amino acids. V dropped 1 base and J dropped 8; count of bases not matched to a gene: 13.

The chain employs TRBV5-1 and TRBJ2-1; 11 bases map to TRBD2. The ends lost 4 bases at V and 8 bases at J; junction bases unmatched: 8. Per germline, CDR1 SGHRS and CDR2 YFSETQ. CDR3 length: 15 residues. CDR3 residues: CASSLLAGAVDEQFF. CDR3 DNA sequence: TGCGCCAGCAGCCTACTAGCGGGAGCGGTGGATGAGCAGTTCTTC. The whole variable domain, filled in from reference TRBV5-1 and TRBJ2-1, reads KAGVTQTPRYLIKTRGQQVTLSCSPISGHRSVSWYQQTPGQGLQFLFEYFSETQRNKGNFPGRFSGRQFSNSRSEMNVSTLELGDSALYLCASSLLAGAVDEQFFGPGTRLTVL.

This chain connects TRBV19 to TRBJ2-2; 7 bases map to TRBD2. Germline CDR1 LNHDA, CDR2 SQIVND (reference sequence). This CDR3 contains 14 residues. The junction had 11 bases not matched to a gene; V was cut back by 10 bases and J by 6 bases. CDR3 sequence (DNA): TGTGCCACGTGGGAGGGAGTAGGGTCCGGGGAGCTGTTTTTT. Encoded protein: CATWEGVGSGELFF.

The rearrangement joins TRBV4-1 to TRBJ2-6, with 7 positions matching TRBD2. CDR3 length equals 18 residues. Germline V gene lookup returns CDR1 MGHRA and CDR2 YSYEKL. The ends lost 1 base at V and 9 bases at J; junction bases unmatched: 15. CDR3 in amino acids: CASSQGVTGGPIFNVLTF. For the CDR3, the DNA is TGCGCCAGCAGCCAAGGTGTGACGGGAGGCCCCATATTCAACGTCCTGACTTTC.

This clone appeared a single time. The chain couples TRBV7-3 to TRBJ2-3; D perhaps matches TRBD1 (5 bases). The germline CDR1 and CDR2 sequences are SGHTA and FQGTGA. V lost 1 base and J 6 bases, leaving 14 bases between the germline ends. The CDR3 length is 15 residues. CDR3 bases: TGTGCCAGCAGCTTAAATACAGGCCGTGGGGATACGCAGTATTTT. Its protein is CASSLNTGRGDTQYF.

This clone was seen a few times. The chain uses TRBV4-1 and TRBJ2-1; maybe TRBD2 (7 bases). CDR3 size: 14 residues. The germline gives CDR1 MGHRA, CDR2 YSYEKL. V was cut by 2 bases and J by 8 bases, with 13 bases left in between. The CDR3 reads CASSQNLGGDEQFF. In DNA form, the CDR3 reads TGCGCCAGCAGCCAAAATCTAGGGGGGGATGAGCAGTTCTTC.

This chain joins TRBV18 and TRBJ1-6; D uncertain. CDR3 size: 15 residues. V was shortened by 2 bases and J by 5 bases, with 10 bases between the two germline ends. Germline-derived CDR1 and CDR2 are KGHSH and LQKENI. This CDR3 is CASSPYSRDNSPLHF. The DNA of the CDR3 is TGTGCCAGCTCACCATACTCACGGGATAATTCACCCCTCCACTTT.

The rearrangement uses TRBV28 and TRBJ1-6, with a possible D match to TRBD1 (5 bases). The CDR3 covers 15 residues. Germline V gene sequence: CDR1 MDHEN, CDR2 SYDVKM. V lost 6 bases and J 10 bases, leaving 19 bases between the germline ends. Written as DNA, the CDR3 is TGTGCCAGCAGCCTGACAGACCCCCAGAACTCACCCCTCCACTTT. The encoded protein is CASSLTDPQNSPLHF.

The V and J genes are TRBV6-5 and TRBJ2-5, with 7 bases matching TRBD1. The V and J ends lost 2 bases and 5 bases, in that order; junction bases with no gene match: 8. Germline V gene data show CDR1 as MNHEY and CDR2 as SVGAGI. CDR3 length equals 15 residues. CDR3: CASSYGTARSETQYF. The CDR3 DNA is TGTGCCAGCAGTTACGGGACAGCCAGGTCGGAGACCCAGTACTTC.

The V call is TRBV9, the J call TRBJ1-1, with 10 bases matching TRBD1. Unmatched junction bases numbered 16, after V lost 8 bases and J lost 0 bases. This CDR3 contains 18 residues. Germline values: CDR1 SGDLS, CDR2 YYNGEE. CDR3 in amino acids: CARGGPPGQGSMNTEAFF. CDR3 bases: TGTGCCAGGGGGGGGCCACCGGGACAGGGGTCGATGAACACTGAAGCTTTCTTT.

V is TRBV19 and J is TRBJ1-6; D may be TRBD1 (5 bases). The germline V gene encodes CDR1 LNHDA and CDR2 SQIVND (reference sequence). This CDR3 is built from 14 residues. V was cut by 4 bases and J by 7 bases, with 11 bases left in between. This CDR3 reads CASSTDGGNSPLHF. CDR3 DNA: TGTGCCAGTAGTACCGATGGGGGGAATTCACCCCTCCACTTT.